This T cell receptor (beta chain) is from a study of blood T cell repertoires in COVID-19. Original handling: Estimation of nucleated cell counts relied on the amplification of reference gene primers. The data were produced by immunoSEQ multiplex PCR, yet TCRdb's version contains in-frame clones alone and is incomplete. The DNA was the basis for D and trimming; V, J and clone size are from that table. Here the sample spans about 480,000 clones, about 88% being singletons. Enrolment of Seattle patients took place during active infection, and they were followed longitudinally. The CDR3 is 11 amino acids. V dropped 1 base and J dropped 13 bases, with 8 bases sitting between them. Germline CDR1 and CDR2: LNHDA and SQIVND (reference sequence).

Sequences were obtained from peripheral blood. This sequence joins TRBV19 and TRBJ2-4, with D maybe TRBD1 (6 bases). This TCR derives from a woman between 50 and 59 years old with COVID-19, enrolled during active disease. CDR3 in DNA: TGTGCCAGTAGTATAGGACAGGTGCAGTACTTC. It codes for CASSIGQVQYF.